Listed below are T cell receptor beta chains from one sample, sequenced in a study of T cell responses to AZD1222 COVID-19 vaccine. Sequencing was performed with immunoSEQ multiplex PCR; in TCRdb, only in-frame clones are kept and a portion is missing. The table has some 200,000 clones, roughly 94% seen once; the top ten hold around 1.7%. The specimen comprised peripheral blood, sampled 28 days after the second dose of the MenACWY control vaccine. These TCRs come from an adult who received the MenACWY meningococcal vaccine as a control. CDR3s include the opening cysteine and the closing phenylalanine or tryptophan.

v_call	j_call	cdr3_aa
TRBV10-3	TRBJ2-1	CAISGGTGGINEQFF
TRBV4-3	TRBJ2-6	CASSPSGSGANVLTF
TRBV18	TRBJ2-7	CASSPQAGTNSYEQYF
TRBV9	TRBJ2-3	CASSPGTASTDTQYF
TRBV6-5	TRBJ2-5	CASSRPGGRETQYF
TRBV11-2	TRBJ2-3	CASSLSVTSTDTQYF
TRBV6-5	TRBJ2-7	CASSQRDSYEQYF
TRBV11-2	TRBJ2-1	CASSAAGTPRHEQFF
TRBV2	TRBJ1-2	CASQDPAGVFYGYTF
TRBV5-6	TRBJ1-6	CASSFYPGQTTRSNSPLHF
TRBV12-3/TRBV12-4	TRBJ2-1	CASSDDNEQFF
TRBV7-2	TRBJ2-5	CASSPTGSPGGTQYF
TRBV6-5	TRBJ2-2	CASFARVTGELFF
TRBV7-9	TRBJ2-7	CASSPADEQYF
TRBV3-1/TRBV3-2	TRBJ2-2	CASSLQGANTGELFF
TRBV4-2	TRBJ2-1	CASSQDRLVNEQFF
TRBV11-1	TRBJ2-7	CASSADLSYEQYF
TRBV19	TRBJ2-7	CASSIHRGGTYEQYF
TRBV27	TRBJ2-3	CASSLAKSTDTQYF
TRBV6-2/TRBV6-3	TRBJ2-3	CASSYGRDSGSDTQYF
TRBV29-1	TRBJ2-7	CSVSSLSEPYEQYF
TRBV24-1	TRBJ1-2	CATRGTGDGYTF
TRBV5-1	TRBJ2-3	CASSSTGSTDTQYF
TRBV7-3	TRBJ2-1	CASSLRTSRGPEQFF
TRBV30	TRBJ2-1	CAWSPPGEQFF
TRBV4-3	TRBJ1-2	CASRGPTAEKPYYGYTF
TRBV29-1	TRBJ2-6	CSVGTGGANVLTF
TRBV10-2	TRBJ1-6	CASSEHAADNSPLHF
TRBV9	TRBJ2-1	CASSPGSPIHEQFF
TRBV6-1	TRBJ1-1	CASSESEVNTEAFF
TRBV29-1	TRBJ2-7	CSVAGTSDYYEQYF